This entry features one T cell receptor (beta chain) sequence. Its antigen target is currently unknown. The sample holds no much larger clone one base away, and base qualities are not on file. The data were taken from a study of T cell responses to AZD1222 COVID-19 vaccine (TCRdb year 2021). In the study overall: TCR sequencing covered over 230 trial participants: 200 to 220 given two doses of AZD1222 and 26 given two doses of MenACWY control vaccine. Enrollment into the trials was organized by age into subgroups of 18-55, 56-69 and 70-plus years, and those subgroups contained roughly 150, 30 and 60 TCR-sequenced participants, respectively. The research as a whole found: Conclusions about previously exposed vaccinees were limited because only six AZD1222 recipients were SARS-CoV-2 seropositive at baseline. Epitopes outside the regions mutated in the B.1.351 and B.1.1.7 variants were reportedly recognized by nearly half of the unique spike-specific TCRs. Participants were mostly white British, with more females than males. The authors suggested clonal diversity may have been underestimated. Spike-specific TCR breadth and depth rose significantly after two AZD1222 doses compared with day 0 and with MenACWY recipients. Because no day 14 peak-response samples were available, the repertoires could be characterized only after the peak T cell response. In the small 56-69-year group, the increase in depth fell short of significance, most likely because of low power. The vaccine-associated CD4 TCRs covered the entire spike protein, and the dominant responses fell in regions 160-218 and 743-854.

The CDR3 regions of human TCRbeta chains were analyzed by immunosequencing. For the original study's pipeline: TCRs in the repertoires were matched against a reference library of SARS-CoV-2-specific TCRs that had been generated with the MIRA antigen-specificity platform. Breadth was defined as the fraction of unique TCRs that were SARS-CoV-2-associated, and depth was defined as the fraction of total T cells that were SARS-CoV-2-associated. Each spike-specific TCR was assigned to its reactive spike region and to a CD4 or CD8 class using the MIRA data. Log10-transformed breadth and depth values were compared by one-way ANOVA with Sidak's multiple comparisons tests. The immuneACCESS repertoire file appears here via TCRdb, limited to in-frame rearrangements. These files lack a portion of the clones; in checked studies, under half of the deficit traces to unresolved V genes, and the cause of the others is not known. D and trimming were read from the DNA, whereas the V and J calls and clone size are those reported in that table. The table for this sample lists 120,000 or so clones; approximately 90% of them were counted only once. The ten largest clones capture approximately 10% of the sample.

The junction shows trimming of 2 bases on V and 6 bases on J, plus 17 bases between the germline ends. The CDR3 measures 15 amino acids from cysteine to phenylalanine. Only the CDR3 DNA is retained, 45 bases long and in frame from the first base. Looking up the germline V gene yields CDR1 SGHRS and CDR2 YFSETQ. The time point label for this specimen denotes: baseline before first vaccination. This specimen's treatment or condition label, per the study, means: meningococcal conjugate vaccine given as trial control. The vaccinee samples were drawn from two UK trials, COV001 and COV002, one of which was a single-blind randomized controlled phase 2/3 trial testing AZD1222 (ChAdOx1 nCoV-19) in healthy adults. Trial participant PBMC samples were collected at day 0 and day 28 after the second dose for TCRbeta chain sequencing.

The chain is encoded by TRBV5-1 joined to TRBJ1-1, with no reliable assignment of the D segment. This TCR was recovered from an adult in good health. Sequenced material: peripheral blood, taken on day 0 of MenACWY control vaccination. The DNA sequence is TGCGCCAGCAGCTTTTCCCGGGGAGGGTTAGCTGAAGCTTTCTTT. It translates to CASSFSRGGLAEAFF.